The entry below describes one TCR beta chain. Its antigen is undetermined. A much larger clone is a single base away; this may be a read error. This record comes from a study of glioma-infiltrating T cells. Study overall: Target coverage was about 4.5- to 10-fold for about a million blood T cells. Whole-study results and caveats: A blood CDR3 motif signature was depleted in highly divergent patients.

Amplification of TCR alpha and beta CDR3 regions from RNA used iRepertoire nested multiplex PCR. Each CDR3 protein gets one entry after TCRdb re-called the multiplex PCR reads with MiXCR. The sample consists of about 400,000 distinct CDR3 sequences, more than 35% of them appearing once. Sequencing was carried out using glioma tissue, nonneoplastic brain tissue, or PBMCs (not recorded which). The origin of this receptor is a human donor with low-grade glioma or glioblastoma, undergoing nonglioma brain surgery, or in good health (not recorded which).

The CDR3 reads CSVSRVVGIDTQYF. In DNA, the CDR3 is TGCAGTGTCTCAAGAGTTGTCGGCATAGATACGCAGTATTTT. The rearrangement links TRBV20-1 to TRBJ2-3; no reliable D call. The germline V gene has CDR1 DFQATT and CDR2 SNEGSKA (reference sequence). The CDR3 is made up of 14 amino acids. Trimming left V 7 bases short and J 5 bases short, with 19 bases between.